A selection of T cell receptor beta chains follows, all from one sample in a study of blood T cells in healthy people across ages. MiXCR was run by TCRdb on the 5' RACE reads, yielding one entry per CDR3 protein. The repertoire holds about 1,500,000 distinct CDR3 sequences, with approximately 30% as singletons. The sequencing input was blood. The source is a woman aged 25-40 years in good health. Both conserved end residues are part of each CDR3. The D gene is left open where the match is weak. Expanded clones are given a class, and other clones once, few, many or no size at all.

TRBV20-1	NA	TRBJ1-2	NA	TGCAGTTACAGAACACCGACTAACTATGGCTACACCTTC	CSYRTPTNYGYTF
TRBV10-3	few	TRBJ1-5	NA	TGTGCCACCAAACGGGACGGTGATCAGCCCCAGCATTTT	CATKRDGDQPQHF
TRBV4-1	NA	TRBJ1-1	NA	TGCGCCAGCAGCCCAGGATCGGGGGGGATGAACACTGAAGCTTTCTTT	CASSPGSGGMNTEAFF
TRBV18	NA	TRBJ2-3	NA	TGTGCCGGCTCACCGAGCGGATCTAGCACAGATACGCAGTATTTT	CAGSPSGSSTDTQYF
TRBV15	few	TRBJ2-7	NA	TGTGCCACCAGCAGGAGAGGAGTAGCGGTATACAATGAGCAGTACTTC	CATSRRGVAVYNEQYF
TRBV6-2/TRBV6-3	many	TRBJ2-1	NA	TGTGCCAGCAGTACCGGCGGCGATGAGCAGTTCTTC	CASSTGGDEQFF
TRBV5-5	NA	TRBJ2-1	TRBD2	TGTGCCAGCAGCGGCGGGGCGGGAGGGGGCAGCTCCTACAATGAGCAGTTCTTC	CASSGGAGGGSSYNEQFF
TRBV7-2	few	TRBJ2-7	NA	TGTGCCAGCAGCTTAGGCTGGTTTTACGAGCAGTACTTC	CASSLGWFYEQYF
TRBV14	NA	TRBJ2-1	TRBD2	TGTGCCAGCAGCCCTAAGACTAGCGGGGCTAGTGAGCAGTTCTTC	CASSPKTSGASEQFF
TRBV20-1	few	TRBJ2-3	TRBD2	TGCAGTCAAGCGGGGTTCGGGACAGATACGCAGTATTTT	CSQAGFGTDTQYF
TRBV9	NA	TRBJ2-2	TRBD2	TGTGCCAGCGGGAGGGGCCAAAACACCGGGGAGCTGTTTTTT	CASGRGQNTGELFF
TRBV12-3/TRBV12-4	NA	TRBJ2-1	TRBD2	TGTGCCAGCAGTCAAAGACTAGCGGGAGGCAATGAGCAGTTCTTC	CASSQRLAGGNEQFF
TRBV12-3/TRBV12-4	few	TRBJ1-1	NA	TGTGCCAGCAGTTTAGTCGGGGCGAGAGACACTGAAGCTTTCTTT	CASSLVGARDTEAFF
TRBV7-9	few	TRBJ2-7	NA	TGTGCCAGCAACCCGGACAGCGAGCAGTACTTC	CASNPDSEQYF
TRBV15	NA	TRBJ2-1	NA	TGTGCCCTAGCGAGGGGGGACACGAATGAGCAGTTCTTC	CALARGDTNEQFF
TRBV7-2	NA	TRBJ2-5	NA	TGTGCCAGCAGCCCCGACAGGCGGGAGAAGACCCAGTACTTC	CASSPDRREKTQYF
TRBV6-5	NA	TRBJ1-2	NA	TGTGCCTCAGCGCGGGCGGTCGCCGGGGGTGCGGGCTACACCTTC	CASARAVAGGAGYTF
TRBV7-3	few	TRBJ2-1	NA	TGTGCCAGCAGCCCCCCCGGCCAACAGAACAATGAGCAGTTCTTC	CASSPPGQQNNEQFF
TRBV3-1	few	TRBJ2-7	NA	TGTGCCAGCAGTCCACAGGACGGGTACGAGCAGTACTTC	CASSPQDGYEQYF